This TCR beta chain was identified during a study of shared clonotypes between healthy human individuals. Study information: For every donor, three CD4 naive, three CD4 memory, two CD8 naive and one CD8 memory plates were used.

Authors' analysis steps: There were no quality scores in the junction-only immunoSEQ sequences, so filtering differed. Some clones are missing from TCRdb's copy, which holds only in-frame ones; the method was immunoSEQ multiplex PCR. V and J calls and clone size are given by that table; D and trimming were obtained from the DNA. In the table there are about 750,000 clones, roughly 92% of which are singletons. General study results and limits: In contrast to clonotypes shared by all four donors, non-shared clonotypes had lower generation probabilities. Since donors were few, the genetic and exposure-history diversity represented was limited.

As regards this clone: Its antigen is unknown. In the same sample, other DNA sequences code for this CDR3.

The CDR3 runs to 12 residues. V lost 0 bases and J lost 9, with 7 bases in between. Germline V gives CDR1 SGHDT, CDR2 YYEEEE. CD45RO-negative, CCR7-selected cells formed the naive CD8 fraction, which excluded terminally differentiated effector memory CD45RA+ cells. The sample comprised naive CD8+ T cells sorted from blood. This rearrangement joins TRBV5-6 to TRBJ2-1; a weak D match, TRBD1 (5 bases). This TCR came from a man younger than 45 in good health. CDR3 sequence reads: CASSLGGVEQFF. For the CDR3, the DNA is TGTGCCAGCAGCTTGGGGGGCGTTGAGCAGTTCTTC.